This is a list of T cell receptor beta chains from one sample in a study of naive and memory T cell subsets. TCRdb re-called the UMI-ligation and nested PCR reads through MiXCR, storing one row per CDR3 protein. The sample lists tens of thousands of distinct CDR3 sequences, 5.5% to 7.5% occurring once. Sequenced material: skin, taken from a tuberculin skin test site. All receptors come from an adult in good health. The CDR3 runs from the conserved cysteine through the conserved F or W. Each record gives: clone size, V gene, D gene, J gene, CDR3 protein, CDR3 DNA. A D gene is named only where the DNA matches it firmly. Where a row states a size, it is once, few, many or the class of an expanded clone; other rows omit it.

clone size: many
V gene: TRBV2
D gene: TRBD2
J gene: TRBJ2-5
CDR3 protein: CASSERWEGQYF
CDR3 DNA: TGTGCCAGCAGTGAAAGATGGGAGGGCCAGTACTTC

clone size: medium-sized
V gene: TRBV9
D gene: NA
J gene: TRBJ2-7
CDR3 protein: CASSVDYYTNEQYF
CDR3 DNA: TGTGCCAGCAGCGTAGACTACTACACCAACGAGCAGTACTTC

clone size: many
V gene: TRBV5-1
D gene: NA
J gene: TRBJ2-7
CDR3 protein: CASSLAGIYEQYF
CDR3 DNA: TGCGCCAGCAGCTTGGCCGGGATCTACGAGCAGTACTTC

clone size: NA
V gene: TRBV20-1
D gene: NA
J gene: TRBJ1-6
CDR3 protein: CSARQETYNSPLHF
CDR3 DNA: TGCAGTGCCAGACAGGAGACATATAATTCACCCCTCCACTTT

clone size: NA
V gene: TRBV7-9
D gene: NA
J gene: TRBJ2-5
CDR3 protein: CASRSSKETQYF
CDR3 DNA: TGTGCCAGCCGGAGCAGCAAAGAGACCCAGTACTTC

clone size: NA
V gene: TRBV6-1
D gene: NA
J gene: TRBJ1-2
CDR3 protein: CASSPGQDPAFVGYTF
CDR3 DNA: TGTGCCAGCAGTCCAGGGCAGGACCCCGCCTTTGTTGGCTACACCTTC

clone size: few
V gene: TRBV19
D gene: TRBD1
J gene: TRBJ1-1
CDR3 protein: CASSTSTGGNTEAFF
CDR3 DNA: TGTGCCAGTAGTACCTCAACAGGGGGCAACACTGAAGCTTTCTTT

clone size: many
V gene: TRBV10-3
D gene: TRBD2
J gene: TRBJ2-7
CDR3 protein: CATLGLAGGSTGEQYF
CDR3 DNA: TGTGCCACCCTGGGACTAGCGGGGGGTTCCACGGGGGAGCAGTACTTC

clone size: few
V gene: TRBV10-2
D gene: NA
J gene: TRBJ1-2
CDR3 protein: CASSEENRVAREGYTF
CDR3 DNA: TGCGCCAGCAGTGAGGAAAACAGGGTAGCTCGTGAAGGCTACACCTTC

clone size: many
V gene: TRBV27
D gene: NA
J gene: TRBJ2-2
CDR3 protein: CASSRRAGTGELFF
CDR3 DNA: TGTGCCAGCAGTCGCAGGGCCGGGACCGGGGAGCTGTTTTTT

clone size: many
V gene: TRBV28
D gene: TRBD1
J gene: TRBJ2-1
CDR3 protein: CASSQTGVKFADEQFF
CDR3 DNA: TGTGCCAGCAGTCAAACAGGGGTCAAATTTGCCGATGAGCAGTTCTTC

clone size: many
V gene: TRBV10-2
D gene: NA
J gene: TRBJ2-1
CDR3 protein: CASSGGAVYNEQFF
CDR3 DNA: TGCGCCAGCAGTGGTGGGGCAGTCTACAATGAGCAGTTCTTC

clone size: many
V gene: TRBV12-3/TRBV12-4
D gene: NA
J gene: TRBJ2-3
CDR3 protein: CASRSSGALPDTQYF
CDR3 DNA: TGTGCCAGCAGGAGTTCGGGGGCCCTCCCAGATACGCAGTATTTT

clone size: many
V gene: TRBV6-5
D gene: TRBD1
J gene: TRBJ2-3
CDR3 protein: CASRLSRWGTGDTQYF
CDR3 DNA: TGTGCCAGCAGGCTATCCCGGTGGGGGACAGGAGATACGCAGTATTTT

clone size: many
V gene: TRBV7-9
D gene: NA
J gene: TRBJ1-2
CDR3 protein: CASSLEGTGYGYTF
CDR3 DNA: TGTGCCAGCAGCTTAGAAGGGACGGGCTATGGCTACACCTTC

clone size: many
V gene: TRBV7-3
D gene: TRBD2
J gene: TRBJ2-1
CDR3 protein: CASSPEASGAGGTYNEQFF
CDR3 DNA: TGTGCCAGCAGCCCCGAGGCCAGTGGGGCGGGGGGAACCTACAATGAGCAGTTCTTC

clone size: NA
V gene: TRBV20-1
D gene: NA
J gene: TRBJ2-7
CDR3 protein: CSASNVAYEQYF
CDR3 DNA: TGCAGTGCTAGTAACGTTGCCTACGAGCAGTACTTC

clone size: NA
V gene: TRBV6-1
D gene: TRBD1
J gene: TRBJ1-1
CDR3 protein: CASRAGTANTEAFF
CDR3 DNA: TGTGCCAGCAGAGCCGGGACAGCGAACACTGAAGCTTTCTTT

clone size: NA
V gene: TRBV7-9
D gene: TRBD1
J gene: TRBJ1-6
CDR3 protein: CASSLSLDRADSPLHF
CDR3 DNA: TGTGCCAGCAGCTTATCCTTGGACAGGGCTGATTCACCCCTCCACTTT

clone size: many
V gene: TRBV6-6
D gene: TRBD1
J gene: TRBJ1-5
CDR3 protein: CASRDPGQGVQPQHF
CDR3 DNA: TGTGCCAGCAGAGATCCGGGACAGGGCGTTCAGCCCCAGCATTTT

clone size: few
V gene: TRBV20-1
D gene: NA
J gene: TRBJ1-2
CDR3 protein: CSASGSGNNYGYTF
CDR3 DNA: TGCAGTGCTAGTGGATCAGGGAACAACTATGGCTACACCTTC

clone size: many
V gene: TRBV7-8
D gene: NA
J gene: TRBJ2-6
CDR3 protein: CASSARTAGANVLTF
CDR3 DNA: TGTGCCAGCAGCGCCCGGACAGCTGGGGCCAACGTCCTGACTTTC

clone size: many
V gene: TRBV29-1
D gene: TRBD1
J gene: TRBJ2-7
CDR3 protein: CSVERQGASYEQYF
CDR3 DNA: TGCAGCGTTGAAAGACAGGGGGCCTCCTACGAGCAGTACTTC

clone size: NA
V gene: TRBV7-9
D gene: NA
J gene: TRBJ2-3
CDR3 protein: CASSPEGSGTDTQYF
CDR3 DNA: TGTGCCAGCAGCCCGGAGGGGAGCGGCACAGATACGCAGTATTTT

clone size: few
V gene: TRBV20-1
D gene: NA
J gene: TRBJ1-2
CDR3 protein: CSAWIGGWGKGTNYGDTF
CDR3 DNA: NA

clone size: many
V gene: TRBV29-1
D gene: NA
J gene: TRBJ2-1
CDR3 protein: CSVEHGRAEQFF
CDR3 DNA: TGCAGCGTTGAACACGGACGGGCAGAGCAGTTCTTC

clone size: few
V gene: TRBV6-6
D gene: TRBD2
J gene: TRBJ2-1
CDR3 protein: CASSYRGGNNEQFF
CDR3 DNA: TGTGCCAGCAGTTACCGGGGGGGCAACAATGAGCAGTTCTTC

clone size: few
V gene: TRBV6-1
D gene: NA
J gene: TRBJ2-7
CDR3 protein: CASSESCSYEQYF
CDR3 DNA: TGTGCCAGCAGTGAATCCTGCTCCTACGAGCAGTACTTC

clone size: few
V gene: TRBV7-6
D gene: NA
J gene: TRBJ2-1
CDR3 protein: CASSPDRGSYNEQFF
CDR3 DNA: TGTGCCAGCAGCCCGGACCGAGGCTCCTACAATGAGCAGTTCTTC

clone size: many
V gene: TRBV7-3
D gene: TRBD1
J gene: TRBJ2-1
CDR3 protein: CASSRDRGQYEQFF
CDR3 DNA: TGTGCCAGCAGCCGGGACAGGGGGCAGTATGAGCAGTTCTTC

clone size: many
V gene: TRBV6-6
D gene: TRBD1
J gene: TRBJ1-2
CDR3 protein: CASSYSSQGANYGYTF
CDR3 DNA: TGTGCCAGCAGTTATTCGAGCCAGGGGGCTAACTATGGCTACACCTTC

clone size: many
V gene: TRBV6-1
D gene: NA
J gene: TRBJ2-5
CDR3 protein: CASRGDLRETQYF
CDR3 DNA: TGTGCCAGCAGAGGAGACCTCAGAGAGACCCAGTACTTC

clone size: few
V gene: TRBV5-1
D gene: TRBD1
J gene: TRBJ2-5
CDR3 protein: CASSWDSRQETQYF
CDR3 DNA: TGCGCCAGCAGCTGGGACAGCCGACAAGAGACCCAGTACTTC

clone size: many
V gene: TRBV11-2
D gene: TRBD1
J gene: TRBJ2-3
CDR3 protein: CASSPYGTGGTSTDTQYF
CDR3 DNA: TGTGCCAGCAGCCCTTATGGGACAGGGGGCACATCTACAGATACGCAGTATTTT

clone size: many
V gene: TRBV27
D gene: NA
J gene: TRBJ1-6
CDR3 protein: CASSTPTGWNSPLHF
CDR3 DNA: TGTGCCAGCAGTACCCCAACAGGGTGGAATTCACCCCTCCACTTT

clone size: many
V gene: TRBV20-1
D gene: NA
J gene: TRBJ2-7
CDR3 protein: CSARDLGGPTYEQYF
CDR3 DNA: TGCAGTGCTAGAGATCTGGGGGGCCCTACCTACGAGCAGTACTTC

clone size: many
V gene: TRBV27
D gene: TRBD1
J gene: TRBJ1-5
CDR3 protein: CASSLSGGSNQPQHF
CDR3 DNA: TGTGCCAGCAGTTTATCAGGGGGCAGCAATCAGCCCCAGCATTTT

clone size: many
V gene: TRBV10-3
D gene: NA
J gene: TRBJ1-4
CDR3 protein: CATKVDPATNEKLFF
CDR3 DNA: TGTGCCACCAAAGTCGACCCGGCGACTAATGAAAAACTGTTTTTT

clone size: NA
V gene: TRBV2
D gene: NA
J gene: TRBJ1-1
CDR3 protein: CASHTGGGNGEAFF
CDR3 DNA: TGTGCCAGTCATACCGGAGGGGGGAACGGTGAAGCTTTCTTT

clone size: medium-sized
V gene: TRBV7-8
D gene: NA
J gene: TRBJ2-1
CDR3 protein: CASSWPVRNEQFF
CDR3 DNA: TGTGCCAGCAGCTGGCCCGTTCGCAATGAGCAGTTCTTC

clone size: many
V gene: TRBV20-1
D gene: NA
J gene: TRBJ2-3
CDR3 protein: CSATGKSTDTQYF
CDR3 DNA: TGCAGTGCTACAGGGAAGAGCACAGATACGCAGTATTTT

clone size: NA
V gene: TRBV5-1
D gene: NA
J gene: TRBJ2-3
CDR3 protein: CASSFQSSSTDTQYF
CDR3 DNA: TGCGCCAGCAGCTTCCAGAGCTCTAGCACAGATACGCAGTATTTT

clone size: many
V gene: TRBV10-3
D gene: NA
J gene: TRBJ2-7
CDR3 protein: CAISEDPAGSYEQYF
CDR3 DNA: TGTGCCATCAGTGAGGATCCCGCAGGTTCCTACGAGCAGTACTTC

clone size: many
V gene: TRBV7-9
D gene: TRBD1
J gene: TRBJ2-5
CDR3 protein: CASSGTEQETQYF
CDR3 DNA: TGTGCCAGCAGTGGGACAGAGCAAGAGACCCAGTACTTC

clone size: few
V gene: TRBV5-1
D gene: NA
J gene: TRBJ2-3
CDR3 protein: CASSLAEGGDTDTQYF
CDR3 DNA: TGCGCCAGCAGCTTGGCCGAGGGGGGAGACACAGATACGCAGTATTTT

clone size: few
V gene: TRBV7-3
D gene: NA
J gene: TRBJ2-1
CDR3 protein: CASSEGPATYNEQFF
CDR3 DNA: TGTGCCAGCAGTGAGGGGCCCGCCACCTACAATGAGCAGTTCTTC

clone size: many
V gene: TRBV6-5
D gene: NA
J gene: TRBJ1-4
CDR3 protein: CASSRTANEKLFF
CDR3 DNA: TGTGCCAGCAGTCGGACCGCTAATGAAAAACTGTTTTTT

clone size: NA
V gene: TRBV5-1
D gene: TRBD2
J gene: TRBJ2-5
CDR3 protein: CASSSGGLAGEETQYF
CDR3 DNA: TGCGCCAGCAGCTCGGGGGGGCTAGCGGGGGAAGAGACCCAGTACTTC

clone size: many
V gene: TRBV20-1
D gene: NA
J gene: TRBJ2-1
CDR3 protein: CSASPGMNEQFF
CDR3 DNA: TGCAGTGCTAGTCCCGGCATGAATGAGCAGTTCTTC

clone size: medium-sized
V gene: TRBV7-9
D gene: NA
J gene: TRBJ1-1
CDR3 protein: CASSPYRAGRTEAFF
CDR3 DNA: TGTGCCAGCAGCCCCTACAGGGCCGGTAGGACTGAAGCTTTCTTT

clone size: many
V gene: TRBV6-2/TRBV6-3
D gene: NA
J gene: TRBJ2-5
CDR3 protein: CASRRGALQETQYF
CDR3 DNA: TGTGCCAGCAGAAGGGGGGCCCTCCAAGAGACCCAGTACTTC

clone size: many
V gene: TRBV28
D gene: NA
J gene: TRBJ2-7
CDR3 protein: CASSLTLHRRPGVLSYEQYF
CDR3 DNA: TGTGCCAGCAGTCTTACTCTACACCGAAGGCCAGGTGTCCTCTCCTACGAGCAGTACTTC

clone size: few
V gene: TRBV18
D gene: NA
J gene: TRBJ2-5
CDR3 protein: CASSPMGTHQETQYF
CDR3 DNA: TGTGCCAGCTCACCAATGGGGACCCACCAAGAGACCCAGTACTTC

clone size: many
V gene: TRBV12-3/TRBV12-4
D gene: NA
J gene: TRBJ2-2
CDR3 protein: CASSEGSTGELFF
CDR3 DNA: TGTGCCAGCAGCGAAGGATCTACCGGGGAGCTGTTTTTT

clone size: many
V gene: TRBV7-9
D gene: TRBD1
J gene: TRBJ2-7
CDR3 protein: CASSPGDRTSSYEQYF
CDR3 DNA: TGTGCCAGCAGCCCCGGGGACAGGACGAGCTCCTACGAGCAGTACTTC

clone size: many
V gene: TRBV20-1
D gene: NA
J gene: TRBJ2-7
CDR3 protein: CSAPGPSSYEQYF
CDR3 DNA: TGCAGTGCCCCGGGACCCAGCTCCTACGAGCAGTACTTC

clone size: many
V gene: TRBV20-1
D gene: NA
J gene: TRBJ2-1
CDR3 protein: CSAPGRGGVEVEQFF
CDR3 DNA: TGCAGTGCCCCCGGTAGGGGGGGGGTGGAGGTTGAGCAGTTCTTC